This entry features one T cell receptor (beta chain) sequence. Researchers ran the PCR with 60 Vbeta and 13 Jbeta primers. Method: immunoSEQ multiplex PCR; TCRdb's copy keeps in-frame clones and lacks some. The sample lists tens of thousands of clones, about 73% occurring once. From germline, CDR1 is LNHDA and CDR2 SQIVND (reference sequence). V lost 3 bases to trimming and J lost 5 bases; unmatched junction nucleotides: 2. This CDR3 spans 13 amino acids. The entry originates in a study of cytomegalovirus exposure and HLA in healthy donors. This sequence originates from a woman aged 40 to 50 in good health and CMV-seropositive. Sequencing used PBMCs. The chain couples TRBV19 to TRBJ2-5; 8 bases are shared with TRBD1. The CDR3 sequence: CASSIQGAETQYF. CDR3 nucleotide sequence: TGTGCCAGTAGTATCCAGGGGGCTGAGACCCAGTACTTC. The complete variable domain, with remaining parts taken from reference TRBV19 and TRBJ2-5, reads DGGITQSPKYLFRKEGQNVTLSCEQNLNHDAMYWYRQDPGQGLRLIYYSQIVNDFQKGDIAEGYSVSREKKESFPLTVTSAQKNPTAFYLCASSIQGAETQYFGPGTRLLVL.